This TCR beta chain was recorded in a study of T cell repertoires in cytomegalovirus infection. Study at large: Public TCR beta signature analysis indicated the presence of both CMV infection and matching HLA type. Study results and caveats: Ex vivo, HLA-C-restricted CMV-specific TCR beta clonotypes prevailed over the rest of the response. The cumulative frequency of public TCR beta families distinguished individuals who carried CMV together with the relevant HLA.

CDR3 size: 14 residues. CDR1 is SGHTA, CDR2 FQGNSA, per germline. The germline V and J ends were trimmed by 1 base and 2 bases, with 7 bases remaining between them. This clonotype showed up many times. The antigen remains undetermined. TCRdb re-called the reads through MiXCR, storing one row per CDR3 protein. The sample lists some 120,000 distinct CDR3 sequences, roughly a tenth occurring once. Sequencing was done on a sample of PBMCs, sequenced either directly or after in vitro stimulation (not recorded which). The chain combines TRBV7-2 with TRBJ2-3; D is possibly TRBD1 or TRBD2 (5 bases each). The source is a human donor in good health (CMV status not recorded). Some clones in this sample may be carry-over from other donors' samples. The CDR3 reads CASSLGGITDTQYF. In nucleotides, the CDR3 is TGTGCCAGCAGCTTAGGGGGGATCACAGATACGCAGTATTTT.